These 21 T cell receptor beta chains came from one sample sequenced in a study of blood T cell repertoires in COVID-19. The table came from immunoSEQ multiplex PCR; TCRdb's copy has only in-frame clones and leaves some out. The data contain approximately 220,000 clones, around 81% of them singletons. The sequenced sample was PBMCs or T cells enriched from blood (not recorded which). Receptors originate from a woman in her 40s with acute COVID-19.

The genes are TRBV29-1 and TRBJ1-1, with no clear D. This CDR3 region has 17 residues. Trimming pared 4 bases from V and 2 bases from J, leaving 23 bases between. Germline V gene data show CDR1 as SQVTM and CDR2 as ANQGSEA. CDR3 DNA: TGCAGCGTTGCTCTTCGAAGGAGGGTTTCTTCAAACACTGAAGCTTTCTTT. This sequence encodes CSVALRRRVSSNTEAFF.

DNA of the CDR3: TGTGCCAGCAGTCCCTCCCGCAATCAGCCCCAGCATTTT. Amino acids: CASSPSRNQPQHF. The chain joins TRBV28 to TRBJ1-5; D remains ambiguous. Germline assignment: CDR1 MDHEN and CDR2 SYDVKM. There are 13 residues in the CDR3. V dropped 5 bases and J dropped 2 bases, with 7 bases sitting between them.

This chain connects TRBV11-3 to TRBJ2-7, with D tentatively TRBD2 (6 bases). V lost 1 base to trimming and J lost 6 bases, with 16 bases between them. Germline loops: CDR1 SGHNT, CDR2 YENEEA. The CDR3 covers 15 residues. CDR3 loop: CASSLGGGASGEQYF. The CDR3 DNA reads TGTGCCAGCAGCTTAGGAGGAGGGGCGAGCGGCGAGCAGTACTTC.

This chain links TRBV5-1 with TRBJ1-5; D gene ambiguous. V dropped 4 bases and J dropped 9 bases, with 11 bases sitting between them. Germline V gene sequence: CDR1 SGHRS, CDR2 YFSETQ. The CDR3 has 12 amino acids. The CDR3 spells CASSPGSGPQHF. CDR3 sequence (DNA): TGCGCCAGCAGCCCGGGGTCTGGGCCCCAGCATTTT.

This clone was detected a few times. V and J are TRBV5-6 and TRBJ1-3; D not resolved. V was shortened by 6 bases and J by 0 bases, with 13 bases between the two germline ends. The CDR3 is 15 amino acids. The V gene's germline CDR1 is SGHDT and CDR2 YYEEEE. This CDR3 reads CASTRNTVSGNTIYF. The DNA of the CDR3 is TGTGCCAGCACGAGGAACACGGTCTCTGGAAACACCATATATTTT.

This clone was seen more than once but under ten times. The V call is TRBV21-1, the J call TRBJ1-2; TRBD1 reflects the table's D call only, with no check against the DNA. TRBV21-1 is noted as a pseudogene. The CDR3 loop spans 13 amino acids. The DNA of the CDR3 is TGTGCCAGCAGCATGTCAGGGAACTATGGCTACACCTTC. It specifies CASSMSGNYGYTF.

This chain links TRBV3-1 (or the pseudogene TRBV3-2) with TRBJ2-7; 11 positions agree with TRBD1. V lost 1 base and J lost 4; bases outside the gene matches: 3. The CDR3 consists of 15 residues. Germline values: CDR1 LGHDT, CDR2 YNNKEL (reference sequence). The CDR3 is CASSQGTGGRYEQYF. The CDR3 DNA is TGTGCCAGCAGCCAAGGGACAGGGGGCAGGTACGAGCAGTACTTC.

The CDR3 DNA sequence: TGTGCCAGTAGTATATCGGGGGGCGCTTCTGGCGTCCTGACTTTC. This codes for CASSISGGASGVLTF. This chain uses TRBV19 with TRBJ2-6, with D possibly TRBD2 on 7 matching bases. Per the germline V gene, CDR1 is LNHDA and CDR2 is SQIVND (reference sequence). Trimming cost V 2 bases and J 12 bases, with 17 bases left between them. The length of the CDR3 is 15 residues.

V gene TRBV15 combines with J gene TRBJ1-2; 7 bases are a match to TRBD1. V shed 8 bases, J shed 4 bases, and the junction held 7 bases outside the gene matches. This CDR3 comprises 13 residues. The germline V gene encodes CDR1 LNHNV and CDR2 YYDKDF (reference sequence). The CDR3 nucleotides read TGTGCCACCGATTTAGACAGGGTCTATGGCTACACCTTC. It yields the protein CATDLDRVYGYTF.

The chain is built from TRBV5-1 and TRBJ2-1; TRBD2 agrees at 9 bases. This CDR3 is built from 15 residues. Germline V gene sequence: CDR1 SGHRS, CDR2 YFSETQ. The J segment lost 6 bases and the V segment lost 9 bases, leaving 13 bases of the junction unmatched. The CDR3 coding sequence is TGCGCCACCGCTTCCGGCGGGGGGGCCGCCAATGAGCAGTTCTTC. Protein product: CATASGGGAANEQFF.

The table lists this clone with a count of one. This chain links TRBV19 with TRBJ2-7; D perhaps matches TRBD1 (7 bases). Trimming removed 8 bases at V and 3 bases at J, with 14 bases between. The CDR3 runs 13 residues. Germline V lookup: CDR1 LNHDA, CDR2 SQIVND (reference sequence). The CDR3 DNA reads as TGTGCCAGTCGGGGGACAGACCTCTACGAGCAGTACTTC. Protein sequence: CASRGTDLYEQYF.

V usage is TRBV3-1 (or the pseudogene TRBV3-2) and J usage is TRBJ2-7; D possibly corresponds to TRBD2 (5 bases). Germline V gives CDR1 LGHDT, CDR2 YNNKEL (reference sequence). Trimming took off 0 bases at V and 0 bases at J, with 18 bases between the two ends. The CDR3 is 18 residues long. The CDR3 reads CASSQEMWWGTSSYEQYF. For the CDR3, the DNA is TGTGCCAGCAGCCAAGAAATGTGGTGGGGTACTAGCTCCTACGAGCAGTACTTC.

The rearrangement joins TRBV2 to TRBJ2-1; 7 bases fit TRBD2. Trimming cost V 8 bases and J 7 bases; bases outside gene matches: 5. The CDR3 has 12 amino acids. Germline loops: CDR1 SNHLY, CDR2 FYNNEI. CDR3 amino acids: CASGWGGNEQFF. The CDR3 DNA sequence: TGTGCCAGCGGCTGGGGAGGGAATGAGCAGTTCTTC. Full variable domain (rest looked up from reference TRBV2 and TRBJ2-1): EPEVTQTPSHQVTQMGQEVILRCVPISNHLYFYWYRQILGQKVEFLVSFYNNEISEKSEIFDDQFSVERPDGSNFTLKIRSTKLEDSAMYFCASGWGGNEQFFGPGTRLTVL.

V is TRBV24-1 and J is TRBJ1-1; D not certain. There are 12 residues in the CDR3. The V gene's germline CDR1 is KGHDR and CDR2 SFDVKD. V was shortened by 3 bases and J by 6 bases, with 7 bases between the two germline ends. The CDR3 DNA is TGTGCCACCAGTGATCCCGGGGCTGAAGCTTTCTTT. Residues: CATSDPGAEAFF.

This clone was observed a handful of times. CDR3 bases: TGTGCCAGCAGCCTCGGGACAGCGGGTGAAGCTTTCTTT. It codes for CASSLGTAGEAFF. The rearrangement uses TRBV25-1 and TRBJ1-1, with 7 bases aligning to TRBD1. The trim removed 6 bases at V and 7 bases at J, leaving 8 bases unmatched. The germline V gene encodes CDR1 MGHDK and CDR2 SYGVNS. This CDR3 is 13 amino acids long.

The gene calls are TRBV28 and TRBJ1-2; a possible D gene is TRBD1 (5 bases). V was trimmed by 8 bases and J by 1 base, leaving 14 bases between them. Germline CDR1 and CDR2: MDHEN and SYDVKM. This CDR3 has 14 amino acids. CDR3 DNA sequence: TGTGCCAGCTCAGTGGGGCAGATTAACTATGGCTACACCTTC. This codes for CASSVGQINYGYTF.

A remark on this clone: One end of the junction fails to match germline, which may point to a read error. The V call is TRBV7-7, the J call TRBJ2-1, with 7 bases lining up with TRBD2. This CDR3 spans 16 amino acids. CDR1 is SSHAT and CDR2 is FNYEAQ in the germline V gene (reference sequence). The CDR3 is CASSLKLADTYNEQFF. Written as DNA, the CDR3 is TGTGCTAGCAGCTTAAAGCTAGCGGATACCTACAATGAGCAGTTCTTC. The variable domain in full, completed from reference TRBV7-7 and TRBJ2-1, reads GAGVSQSPRYKVTKRGQDVTLRCDPISSHATLYWYQQALGQGPEFLTYFNYEAQPDKSGLPSDRFSAERPEGSISTLTIQRTEQRDSAMYRCASSLKLADTYNEQFFGPGTRLTVL.

V and J are TRBV6-5 and TRBJ1-1; D is possibly TRBD1 (5 bases). V lost 6 bases, J lost 1 base, and 9 bases lay in between. Germline V gene lookup returns CDR1 MNHEY and CDR2 SVGAGI. This CDR3 is built from 13 residues. CDR3 sequence (DNA): TGTGCCAGCAGCACTACAGGGAACACTGAAGCTTTCTTT. It translates to CASSTTGNTEAFF.

The chain recombines TRBV24-1 with TRBJ1-2; D gene ambiguous. CDR3 size: 14 residues. Trimming cost V 4 bases and J 8 bases, with 16 bases left between them. The germline CDR1 and CDR2 sequences are KGHDR and SFDVKD. The CDR3 DNA sequence: TGTGCCACCAGTGAGCCAGGAGGGCATAGGGGCTACACCTTC. Translating gives CATSEPGGHRGYTF.

In its sample, this clone was seen a few times. The rearrangement joins TRBV6-5 to TRBJ2-1, with TRBD1 identical over 9 bases. CDR3 length: 14 residues. Germline CDR1 reads MNHEY; CDR2 reads SVGAGI. The V segment lost 6 bases and the J segment 2 bases; nucleotides outside the gene matches: 2. CDR3 nucleotide sequence: TGTGCCAGCAGAGGACAGGGGACCTACAATGAGCAGTTCTTC. Translating gives CASRGQGTYNEQFF.

The chain links TRBV24-1 to TRBJ2-5; 7 bases align to TRBD2. Germline V gene lookup returns CDR1 KGHDR and CDR2 SFDVKD. The V gene end was trimmed by 4 bases and the J gene end by 2 bases; junction bases not matched to a gene: 9. This CDR3 contains 16 residues. The CDR3 loop reads CATSDPGLRGQETQYF. The CDR3, as DNA: TGTGCCACCAGTGACCCGGGACTAAGGGGTCAAGAGACCCAGTACTTC.